These 24 T cell receptor beta chains were all obtained from the same sample, sequenced in a study of blood T cells in healthy people across ages. With a J-beta primer mix and a sample-barcoded 5' primer, a second PCR ran about 7 to 12 cycles. Each CDR3 protein gets one entry after TCRdb re-called the 5' RACE reads with MiXCR. The profile shows around 800,000 distinct CDR3 sequences, about 53% of them singletons. The material sequenced was blood. Receptor source: an elderly man in good health.

The chain links TRBV7-9 to TRBJ2-1, with 9 bases identical to TRBD2. V lost 5 bases and J lost 3; bases outside the gene matches: 20. The CDR3 contains 20 residues. CDR1 and CDR2 from the germline V gene are SEHNR and FQNEAQ (reference sequence). CDR3 protein: CASSLRAGGAGGRVYNEQFF. The DNA of the CDR3 is TGTGCCAGCAGCCTACGGGCTGGAGGAGCGGGAGGTAGGGTCTACAATGAGCAGTTCTTC.

This clonotype was counted between two and nine times. V gene TRBV4-2 combines with J gene TRBJ2-1; D is unclear. With 1 base removed from V and 13 bases from J, the gap between germline ends came to 11 bases. The CDR3 runs 12 residues. Germline lookup yields CDR1 LGHNA and CDR2 YNFKEQ. CDR3 sequence: CASSQGSSVQFF. The CDR3 region has the DNA TGTGCCAGCAGCCAAGGATCGTCGGTTCAGTTCTTC.

The count of this clonotype is one. This sequence joins TRBV29-1 and TRBJ2-1, with D tentatively TRBD2 (6 bases). This CDR3 contains 13 residues. Trimming took 3 bases from V and 4 from J, leaving 10 bases between them. CDR1 and CDR2 (germline): SQVTM, ANQGSEA. The CDR3 is CSVEAGSYNEQFF. The CDR3, as DNA: TGCAGCGTTGAGGCGGGATCGTACAATGAGCAGTTCTTC.

V gene TRBV6-6 combines with J gene TRBJ1-5, with 11 bases fitting TRBD1. In germline, CDR1 is MNHNY, CDR2 SVGAGI (reference sequence). This CDR3 is built from 15 residues. The trim removed 8 bases at V and 7 bases at J, leaving 10 bases unmatched. CDR3 in amino acids: CASYLGGQGGQPQHF. The CDR3 DNA reads as TGTGCCAGCTACCTAGGGGGACAGGGGGGGCAGCCCCAGCATTTT.

The chain uses TRBV5-1 and TRBJ2-5; D ambiguous. Germline V CDR1 and CDR2: SGHRS, YFSETQ. CDR3 size: 16 residues. V was trimmed by 0 bases and J by 5 bases, leaving 17 bases between them. The CDR3 sequence is CASSLGVRLSEETQYF. CDR3 DNA sequence: TGCGCCAGCAGCTTGGGTGTTCGCCTCTCGGAGGAGACCCAGTACTTC.

The chain uses TRBV7-8 and TRBJ2-3; no firm D call. The CDR3 contains 12 residues. The V and J ends lost 3 bases and 5 bases respectively, with 6 bases between them. From germline, CDR1 is SGHVS and CDR2 FQNEAQ. As DNA, the CDR3 is TGTGCCAGCAGCTTGATTGTAGATACGCAGTATTTT. Translated: CASSLIVDTQYF.

This clonotype has a handful of counts. This chain links TRBV5-5 with TRBJ1-5; D gene ambiguous. In germline, CDR1 is SGHKS, CDR2 YYEKEE (reference sequence). The V and J ends lost 2 bases and 5 bases respectively, with 8 bases between them. The CDR3 length is 13 residues. The CDR3 is CASSLDWYQPQHF. CDR3 in DNA: TGTGCCAGCAGCTTAGACTGGTATCAGCCCCAGCATTTT.

The CDR3 is CAWSSQTYNEQFF. The CDR3 DNA follows: TGTGCCTGGAGTAGCCAGACCTACAATGAGCAGTTCTTC. V usage is TRBV30 and J usage is TRBJ2-1, with no clear D. The germline gives CDR1 GTSNPN, CDR2 SVGIG (reference sequence). The CDR3 has 13 amino acids. V shed 2 bases and J shed 2 bases, with 7 bases lying between them.

The chain recombines TRBV6-1 with TRBJ2-2, with 8 bases lining up with TRBD2. This CDR3 has 16 residues. The germline CDR1 and CDR2 sequences are MNHNS and SASEGT. Trimming removed 6 bases from V and 5 bases from J; junction bases left unmatched: 11. The CDR3 DNA is TGTGCCAGCAGGAGGTTCAGCGGGAGCGGGACCGGGGAGCTGTTTTTT. Protein sequence: CASRRFSGSGTGELFF.

The chain links TRBV2 to TRBJ1-1; D not resolved. With 5 bases removed from V and 0 bases from J, the gap between germline ends came to 7 bases. The CDR3 loop spans 13 amino acids. The germline V gene encodes CDR1 SNHLY and CDR2 FYNNEI. The CDR3 is CASSPLMNTEAFF. DNA of the CDR3: TGTGCCAGCAGTCCCCTCATGAACACTGAAGCTTTCTTT.

This clonotype was counted a few times. This chain connects TRBV5-1 to TRBJ2-1; D is unresolved. The CDR3 sequence is 16 residues long. The germline V gene has CDR1 SGHRS and CDR2 YFSETQ. Trimming took off 6 bases at V and 6 bases at J, with 22 bases between the two ends. The CDR3 nucleotides read TGCGCCAGCAAGGTCGAGATATCGCAACGAATCAATGAGCAGTTCTTC. It codes for CASKVEISQRINEQFF.

This clonotype was seen just once. The V gene is TRBV7-9, the J gene TRBJ2-3; 13 nucleotides line up with TRBD2. The CDR3 is made up of 17 amino acids. V trimming: 2 bases; J trimming: 3 bases; junction bases outside the gene matches: 5. Germline CDR1 and CDR2: SEHNR and FQNEAQ (reference sequence). CDR3 nucleotide sequence: TGTGCCAGCAGCTTAAAGACTAGCGGGAGGCAAACAGATACGCAGTATTTT. Its translation is CASSLKTSGRQTDTQYF.

The chain is built from TRBV5-1 and TRBJ1-2; D is unclear. The CDR3 covers 14 residues. Deletions cut 4 bases from V and 2 bases from J, with 12 bases between. Germline V lookup: CDR1 SGHRS, CDR2 YFSETQ. The CDR3 reads CASSPESVNYGYTF. In DNA form, the CDR3 reads TGCGCCAGCAGCCCGGAATCCGTAAACTATGGCTACACCTTC.

The chain couples TRBV15 to TRBJ2-5; D is undetermined. The CDR3 loop spans 13 amino acids. The germline V gene encodes CDR1 LNHNV and CDR2 YYDKDF (reference sequence). The V end was cut by 6 bases, the J end by 1 base, with 9 bases between. CDR3 DNA sequence: TGTGCCACCAGTTACAGACTCCAAGAGACCCAGTACTTC. Translated, it gives CATSYRLQETQYF.

This clonotype was seen at least ten times. V gene TRBV20-1 combines with J gene TRBJ1-5, with D unclear. In germline, CDR1 is DFQATT, CDR2 SNEGSKA (reference sequence). The CDR3 runs 15 residues. With 0 bases removed from V and 5 bases from J, the gap between germline ends came to 14 bases. CDR3: CSARDRTANYQPQHF. The CDR3 bases are TGCAGTGCTAGAGATCGGACGGCTAATTATCAGCCCCAGCATTTT.

V gene TRBV9 combines with J gene TRBJ2-1; perhaps TRBD1 as D (5 bases). This CDR3 is 17 amino acids long. Trimming removed 1 base from V and 5 bases from J, with 19 bases in between. Germline CDR1 SGDLS, CDR2 YYNGEE. CDR3 nucleotide sequence: TGTGCCAGCAGCGTAAGGGGTACTACACGAGGACACAATGAGCAGTTCTTC. Protein product: CASSVRGTTRGHNEQFF.

Points on this clonotype: One junction end disagrees with the germline gene, perhaps due to a read error. For the CDR3, the DNA is TGTGCCGGCAGCCCTCTAGCGGGAGGGACCTACGAGCAGTACTTC. Amino acid sequence: CAGSPLAGGTYEQYF. The chain has TRBV9 and TRBJ2-5, with 12 nucleotides matching TRBD2. Gene TRBJ2-7 matches the end of the DNA better, so the J call may be wrong. This CDR3 has 15 residues. CDR1 SGDLS and CDR2 YYNGEE come from the germline V gene.

This clonotype appeared a single time. This chain links TRBV10-1 with TRBJ1-2; 8 bases agree with TRBD1. V lost 3 bases, J lost 0 bases, and 9 bases stayed unmatched. Germline values: CDR1 WNHNN, CDR2 SYGVQD (reference sequence). This CDR3 has 17 amino acids. The CDR3 loop is CASSDHPGQGPNYGYTF. CDR3 bases: TGCGCCAGCAGTGACCACCCCGGACAGGGCCCTAACTATGGCTACACCTTC.

The chain is built from TRBV7-3 and TRBJ2-3, with a weak D call TRBD2 (5 bases). V lost 3 bases and J lost 6, with 16 bases in between. Germline assignment: CDR1 SGHTA and CDR2 FQGTGA. This CDR3 region has 15 residues. The CDR3 sequence is CASSFSGKLVDTQYF. CDR3 DNA sequence: TGTGCCAGCAGCTTCTCCGGGAAACTGGTGGATACGCAGTATTTT.

The rearrangement links TRBV6-5 to TRBJ2-3, with a weak D call TRBD1 (6 bases). Germline loops: CDR1 MNHEY, CDR2 SVGAGI. V was pared by 6 bases and J by 14 bases, with 30 bases between. This CDR3 comprises 16 residues. CDR3: CASSQNPRTADRYAYF. CDR3 coding DNA: TGTGCCAGCAGCCAGAACCCCAGGACCGCGGACAGATACGCGTATTTT.

The chain is built from TRBV19 and TRBJ2-1; 14 bases align to TRBD2. V lost 10 bases and J lost 11; bases outside the gene matches: 16. The CDR3 is made up of 16 amino acids. Germline assignment: CDR1 LNHDA and CDR2 SQIVND (reference sequence). The CDR3 region is CATQSQGTSGSWKQFF. The CDR3 DNA is TGTGCCACCCAGTCTCAGGGGACTAGCGGGAGCTGGAAGCAGTTCTTC.

This clonotype has a handful of counts. The chain carries TRBV4-1 and TRBJ2-5; 10 bases are shared with TRBD1. CDR1 and CDR2 (germline): MGHRA, YSYEKL. The CDR3 sequence is 16 residues long. V shed 5 bases and J 0 bases; nucleotides not matched to a gene: 6. DNA of the CDR3: TGCGCCAGCAGCTCCGGACAGGGGGTGTACCAAGAGACCCAGTACTTC. Translation gives CASSSGQGVYQETQYF.

This clonotype was detected many times. V gene TRBV10-3 combines with J gene TRBJ2-7; 7 bases align to TRBD2. With 6 bases clipped from V and 3 bases from J, the junction kept 11 bases outside the gene matches. The CDR3 totals 15 residues. Germline V gene data show CDR1 as ENHRY and CDR2 as SYGVKD. The CDR3 loop reads CAIRATGSGHYEQYF. For the CDR3, the DNA is TGTGCCATCAGGGCGACGGGTAGCGGGCACTACGAGCAGTACTTC.

The rearrangement links TRBV12-3 or TRBV12-4 to TRBJ2-3; D gene uncertain. The CDR3 spans 13 residues. V lost 6 bases to trimming and J lost 14 bases, with 21 bases between them. The CDR3 DNA is TGTGCCAGCAGCCCACGTACGGGCAGATACGCGTATTTT. Its translation: CASSPRTGRYAYF.